This paragraph covers one T cell receptor (beta chain) sequence. The V and J ends lost 6 bases and 5 bases, in that order; junction bases with no gene match: 10. This CDR3 is 16 amino acids long. Germline lookup yields CDR1 SEHNR and CDR2 FQNEAQ (reference sequence). Here immunoSEQ multiplex PCR was the method, and the copy in TCRdb shows in-frame clones only, minus some. The table records under 85,000 clones, 95% to 97% of them present only once. The entry originates in a study of technical replicates of blood from a handful of donors. This chain joins TRBV7-9 and TRBJ2-2, with 9 nucleotides matching TRBD1. Input material: T cells isolated from PBMCs. The clonotype originates from a human donor in good health. CDR3 amino acids: CASSVDGTGRTGELFF. Written as DNA, the CDR3 is TGTGCCAGCAGTGTGGACGGGACAGGGCGAACCGGGGAGCTGTTTTTT. The variable domain in full, with the rest retrieved from reference TRBV7-9 and TRBJ2-2, is DTGVSQNPRHKITKRGQNVTFRCDPISEHNRLYWYRQTLGQGPEFLTYFQNEAQLEKSRLLSDRFSAERPKGSFSTLEIQRTEQGDSAMYLCASSVDGTGRTGELFFGEGSRLTVL.